The present entry profiles one T cell receptor beta chain with its context. No antigen is known for it. No much larger clone is present one base from it, and per-base qualities are unavailable. This sample was included in a study of blood T cells in healthy people across ages (dated by TCRdb to 2015 to 2017). Looking at the study overall: In model experiments, template switching captured about one uniquely barcoded TCR beta cDNA molecule for every two T cells. Donors of different ages were randomly distributed across sequencing lanes to avoid experimental bias. For two donors (one aged 18 to 30 and one aged 80 or older), the study analyzed two additional independent replicas of 1 million unique cDNA reads from the same blood draw. The study measured age-related changes in TCR beta repertoire diversity using deep sequencing normalized with unique cDNA molecular identifiers. The donors were split into four age groups: young (average around 16 years), middle-aged (39), aged (more than 60) and long-lived (approximately 80). General findings and caveats noted by the study authors: Because donor CMV infection status was unknown, age-related changes in expanded clonotypes were potentially confounded. Observed TCR beta diversity per million T cells fell roughly linearly with age, and a significant reduction was already apparent by age roughly 40. Estimates of total diversity from one million sequenced T cells were regarded as lower bounds and underestimates. The long-lived group showed more naive CD4+ T cells, fewer expanded clones and increased TCR diversity than the aged group, suggesting age selection. Bulk unsorted PBMC profiling prevented conclusive comparison of naive and antigen-experienced compartments. The percentage of naive T cells measured by flow cytometry correlated strongly with observed TCR beta diversity.

Including cysteine and phenylalanine, the CDR3 has 16 amino acids. Of the read, only the CDR3 DNA is kept; its 48 bases are in frame from base 1. CDR1 is given as SGHTA and CDR2 as FQGTGA, both from the germline V gene. Unmatched junction bases come to 10, with V trimmed by 2 bases and J by 5 bases. The library relied on 5' RACE. The sequencer listed for this sample is Illumina HiSeq 2500. The second PCR ran for roughly 7 to 11 cycles and used a J-beta primer mix along with a sample-barcoded 5' primer. A unique molecular identifier was introduced onto each TCR beta cDNA molecule by a template-switch 5' adaptor carrying 12 random nucleotides. Each sample yielded at least 3 million CDR3-containing paired-end reads. First-strand cDNA synthesis was performed from all RNA using the Mint cDNA synthesis kit, with priming by a TRBC-specific oligonucleotide. After uracil-DNA glycosylase treatment, a first 18-cycle PCR used universal primers M1SS and BC2_uni_R on all cDNA. As for how the authors treated the data: For normalization, 1 million high-quality reads, each with a distinct molecular identifier, were randomly selected from each sample. Instead of being binned into consensus sequences, reads that shared molecular identifiers were thrown out. MiTCR, set to a Q25 quality threshold and the strictest error-elimination algorithm, was used for CDR3 identification, clonotype clustering and error correction. A nonparametric unseen species model with Euler transformation was used to estimate a lower bound on total TCR beta diversity. TCRdb reworked the public reads: Q25 trimming with fastp, MiXCR clone assembly, productive beta chains retained. Rows are combined by CDR3 protein, so each entry shows the most common genes and DNA. These V and J calls originate from TCRdb's pipeline instead of the authors' own analysis. The sample yields about 1.8 million distinct CDR3 sequences; 49% were counted once. The leading ten clones occupy around 2.1% of the sample.

The approximately 41 donors, aged 6 to 90 years, were systemically healthy Caucasian individuals from Russia. Approximately 11 milliliters of peripheral blood were drawn from each donor into EDTA-treated Vacutainer tubes. Ficoll-Paque density-gradient centrifugation was used to isolate PBMCs, with at least 7 million obtained per sample. Total RNA, at least 5 micrograms per sample, was extracted from PBMCs with Trizol reagent. For every donor, an aliquot of PBMCs went through flow cytometry to measure the percentages of naive CD45RAhigh/CD27high T cells. The chain is made from TRBV7-3 and TRBJ1-1, with 8 bases aligning to TRBD1. This receptor was identified in a middle-aged woman in good health. The specimen was blood. The CDR3 here reads CASSLLNQGAGTEAFF. The nucleotides are TGTGCCAGCAGCTTACTCAACCAGGGGGCGGGAACTGAAGCTTTCTTT.